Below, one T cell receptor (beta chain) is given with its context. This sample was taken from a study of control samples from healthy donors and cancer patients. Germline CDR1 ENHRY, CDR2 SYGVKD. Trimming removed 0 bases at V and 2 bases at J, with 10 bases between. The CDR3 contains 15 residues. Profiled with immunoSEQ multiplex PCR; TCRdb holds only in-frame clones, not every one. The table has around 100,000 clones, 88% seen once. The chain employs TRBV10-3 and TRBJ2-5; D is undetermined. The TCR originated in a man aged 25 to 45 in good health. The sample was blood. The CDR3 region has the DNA TGTGCCATCAGTGAGTCGGGTAGTAGGCAAGAGACCCAGTACTTC. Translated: CAISESGSRQETQYF.